This T cell receptor (beta chain) was observed in a study of cytomegalovirus exposure and HLA in healthy donors. Study-wide results and limits: Clonal expansion, a later analysis showed, was greater in HLA-associated TCR beta chains than in equally common others. A link between a missense DCLRE1C variant and TCR beta V- and J-gene trimming emerged from a later analysis. Using the classifier, cytomegalovirus status was reportedly diagnosed with high specificity and sensitivity.

Amplification used 60 Vbeta primers and 13 Jbeta primers. Data came from immunoSEQ multiplex PCR; TCRdb stores just in-frame clones and leaves some out. The data show about 110,000 clones, about 70% seen once. In the case of this clone: The antigen is undetermined.

CDR1 and CDR2 (germline): SGHNT, YYREEE (reference sequence). J was trimmed by 4 bases and V by 3 bases; bases with no gene match: 7. There are 16 residues in the CDR3. The origin of this receptor is a woman aged 25 to 39 in good health and CMV-seronegative. Sequenced input: PBMCs. J is TRBJ2-5 and V is TRBV5-4; 12 bases are shared with TRBD1. The CDR3 sequence: CASSWRDRGLLETQYF. CDR3 DNA: TGTGCCAGCAGCTGGCGGGACAGGGGGCTATTAGAGACCCAGTACTTC.